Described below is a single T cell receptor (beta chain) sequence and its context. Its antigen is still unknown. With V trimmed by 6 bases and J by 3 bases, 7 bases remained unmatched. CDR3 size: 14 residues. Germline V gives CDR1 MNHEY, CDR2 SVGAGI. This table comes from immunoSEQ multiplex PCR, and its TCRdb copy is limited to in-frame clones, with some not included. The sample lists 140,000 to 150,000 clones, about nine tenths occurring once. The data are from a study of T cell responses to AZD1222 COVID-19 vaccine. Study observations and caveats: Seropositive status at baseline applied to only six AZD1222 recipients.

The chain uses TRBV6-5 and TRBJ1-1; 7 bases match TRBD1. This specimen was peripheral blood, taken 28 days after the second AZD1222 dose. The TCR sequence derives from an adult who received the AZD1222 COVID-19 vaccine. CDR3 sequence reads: CASSPGRGYTEAFF. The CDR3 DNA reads TGTGCCAGCAGCCCCGGCAGGGGGTACACTGAAGCTTTCTTT.